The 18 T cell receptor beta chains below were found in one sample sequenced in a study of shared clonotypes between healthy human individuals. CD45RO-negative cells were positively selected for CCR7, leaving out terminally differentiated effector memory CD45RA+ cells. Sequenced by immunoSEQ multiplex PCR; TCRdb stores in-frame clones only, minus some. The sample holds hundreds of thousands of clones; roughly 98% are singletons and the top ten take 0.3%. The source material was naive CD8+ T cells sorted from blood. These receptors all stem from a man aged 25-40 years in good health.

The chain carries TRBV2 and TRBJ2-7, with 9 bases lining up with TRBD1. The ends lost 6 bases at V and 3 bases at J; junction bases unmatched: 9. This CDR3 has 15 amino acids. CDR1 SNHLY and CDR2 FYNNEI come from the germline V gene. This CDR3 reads CASSHETGGDYEQYF. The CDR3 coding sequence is TGTGCCAGCAGCCACGAGACAGGGGGAGACTACGAGCAGTACTTC.

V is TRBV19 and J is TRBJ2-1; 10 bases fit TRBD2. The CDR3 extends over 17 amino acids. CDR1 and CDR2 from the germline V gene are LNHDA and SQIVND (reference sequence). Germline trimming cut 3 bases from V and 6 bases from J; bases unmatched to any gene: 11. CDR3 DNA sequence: TGTGCCAGTAGTATTGCTCTAGCGGGAGAAGCTGGCAATGAGCAGTTCTTC. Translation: CASSIALAGEAGNEQFF.

The CDR3 reads CASRSPPRAGQPQHF. DNA of the CDR3: TGTGCCAGCAGGAGCCCCCCCCGGGCAGGTCAGCCCCAGCATTTT. The V and J genes are TRBV6-4 and TRBJ1-5, with D unclear. Trimming left V 6 bases short and J 6 bases short, with 18 bases between. Germline values: CDR1 MRHNA, CDR2 SNTAGT. The CDR3 contains 15 residues.

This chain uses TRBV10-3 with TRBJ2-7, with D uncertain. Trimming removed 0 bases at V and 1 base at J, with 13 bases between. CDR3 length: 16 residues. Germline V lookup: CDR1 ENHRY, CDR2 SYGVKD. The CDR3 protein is CAISESGRVSSYEQYF. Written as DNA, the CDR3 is TGTGCCATCAGTGAGTCGGGTAGGGTTTCGTCCTACGAGCAGTACTTC.

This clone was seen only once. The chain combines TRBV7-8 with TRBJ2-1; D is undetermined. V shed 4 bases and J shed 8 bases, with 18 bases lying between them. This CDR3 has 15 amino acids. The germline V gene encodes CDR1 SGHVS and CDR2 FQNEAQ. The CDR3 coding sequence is TGTGCCAGCAGCTCACCACGACACGGTTGGGATGAGCAGTTCTTC. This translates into CASSSPRHGWDEQFF.

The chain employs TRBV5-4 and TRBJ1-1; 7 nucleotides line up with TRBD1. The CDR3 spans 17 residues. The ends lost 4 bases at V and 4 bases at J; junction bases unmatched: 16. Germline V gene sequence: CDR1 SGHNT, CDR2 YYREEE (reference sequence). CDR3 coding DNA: TGTGCCAGCAGCCCTCGGGACAGAACTCTAAGAACCACTGAAGCTTTCTTT. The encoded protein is CASSPRDRTLRTTEAFF. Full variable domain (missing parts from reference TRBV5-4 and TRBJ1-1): ETGVTQSPTHLIKTRGQQVTLRCSSQSGHNTVSWYQQALGQGPQFIFQYYREEENGRGNFPPRFSGLQFPNYSSELNVNALELDDSALYLCASSPRDRTLRTTEAFFGQGTRLTVV.

The CDR3 here is CASSFERTGKDTIYF. CDR3 DNA sequence: TGTGCCAGCAGCTTCGAAAGGACAGGGAAAGACACCATATATTTT. This chain connects TRBV11-2 to TRBJ1-3; TRBD1 matches 8 bases. V lost 3 bases to trimming and J lost 8 bases; unmatched junction nucleotides: 9. This CDR3 region has 15 residues. Germline CDR1 SGHAT, CDR2 FQNNGV.

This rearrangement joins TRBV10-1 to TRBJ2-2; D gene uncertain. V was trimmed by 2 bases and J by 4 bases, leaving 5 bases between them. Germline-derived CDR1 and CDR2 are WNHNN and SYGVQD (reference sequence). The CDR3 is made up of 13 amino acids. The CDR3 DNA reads TGCGCCAGCAGTGAGCCCAGCACCGGGGAGCTGTTTTTT. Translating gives CASSEPSTGELFF.

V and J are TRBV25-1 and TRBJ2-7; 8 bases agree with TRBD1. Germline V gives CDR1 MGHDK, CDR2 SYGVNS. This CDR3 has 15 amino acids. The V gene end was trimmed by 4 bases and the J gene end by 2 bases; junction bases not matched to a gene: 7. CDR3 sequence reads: CASSARTGWTYEQYF. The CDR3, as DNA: TGTGCCAGCAGTGCTAGGACAGGGTGGACCTACGAGCAGTACTTC.

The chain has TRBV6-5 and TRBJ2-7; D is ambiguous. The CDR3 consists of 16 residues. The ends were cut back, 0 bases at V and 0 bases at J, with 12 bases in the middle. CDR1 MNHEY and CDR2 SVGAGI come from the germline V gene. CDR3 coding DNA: TGTGCCAGCAGTTACTCCGACAAACACTACTCCTACGAGCAGTACTTC. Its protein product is CASSYSDKHYSYEQYF.

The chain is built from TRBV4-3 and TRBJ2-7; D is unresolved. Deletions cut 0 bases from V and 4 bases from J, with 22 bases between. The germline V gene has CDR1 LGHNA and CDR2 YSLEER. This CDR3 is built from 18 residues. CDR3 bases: TGCGCCAGCAGCCAAGAATTTGATGGATATACGGTAGTATACGAGCAGTACTTC. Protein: CASSQEFDGYTVVYEQYF.

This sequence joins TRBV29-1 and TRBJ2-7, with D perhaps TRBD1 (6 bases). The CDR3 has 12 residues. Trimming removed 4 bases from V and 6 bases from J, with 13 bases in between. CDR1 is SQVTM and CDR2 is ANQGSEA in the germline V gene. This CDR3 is CSVVSGEGEQYF. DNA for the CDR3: TGCAGCGTTGTATCAGGGGAAGGCGAGCAGTACTTC.

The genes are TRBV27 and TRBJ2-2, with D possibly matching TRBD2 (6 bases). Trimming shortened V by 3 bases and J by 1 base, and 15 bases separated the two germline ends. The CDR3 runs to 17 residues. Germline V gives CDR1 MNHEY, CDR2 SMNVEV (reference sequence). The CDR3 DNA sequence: TGTGCCAGCAGTTTCCTATGGAGCGGGCTGAACACCGGGGAGCTGTTTTTT. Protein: CASSFLWSGLNTGELFF.

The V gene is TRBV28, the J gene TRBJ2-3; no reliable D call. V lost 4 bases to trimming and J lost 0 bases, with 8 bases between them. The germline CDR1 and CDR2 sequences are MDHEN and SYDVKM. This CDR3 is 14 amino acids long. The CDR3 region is CASSSPSSTDTQYF. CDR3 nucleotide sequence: TGTGCCAGCAGTTCCCCTTCTAGCACAGATACGCAGTATTTT.

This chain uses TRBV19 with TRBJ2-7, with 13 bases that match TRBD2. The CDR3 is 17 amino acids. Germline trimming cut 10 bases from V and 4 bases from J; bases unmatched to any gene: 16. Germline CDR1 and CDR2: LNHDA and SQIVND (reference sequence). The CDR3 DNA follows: TGTGCCACCCCTCCTCGACGCCGGACTAGCGGGAGATACGAGCAGTACTTC. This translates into CATPPRRRTSGRYEQYF.

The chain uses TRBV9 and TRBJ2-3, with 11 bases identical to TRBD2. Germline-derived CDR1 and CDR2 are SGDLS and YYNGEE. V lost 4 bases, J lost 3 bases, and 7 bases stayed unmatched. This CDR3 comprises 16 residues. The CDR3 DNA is TGTGCCAGCAGCCCCCAGGGACTAGCGGTGACAGATACGCAGTATTTT. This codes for CASSPQGLAVTDTQYF.

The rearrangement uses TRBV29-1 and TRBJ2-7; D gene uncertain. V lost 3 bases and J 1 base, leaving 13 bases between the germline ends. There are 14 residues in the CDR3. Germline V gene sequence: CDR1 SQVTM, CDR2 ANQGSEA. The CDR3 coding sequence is TGCAGCGTTGATTCTCCTGGGGAATCCTACGAGCAGTACTTC. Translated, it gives CSVDSPGESYEQYF.

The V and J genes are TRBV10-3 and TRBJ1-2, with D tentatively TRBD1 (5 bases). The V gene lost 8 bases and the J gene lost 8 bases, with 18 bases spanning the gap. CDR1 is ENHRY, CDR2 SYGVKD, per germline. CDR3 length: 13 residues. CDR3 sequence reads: CAIRGDEAGGYTF. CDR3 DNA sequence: TGTGCCATCCGGGGGGACGAGGCCGGCGGCTACACCTTC.